These 8 T cell receptor beta chains were sequenced from one sample in a study of blood T cell repertoires in COVID-19. This table comes from immunoSEQ multiplex PCR, and its TCRdb copy is limited to in-frame clones, with some not included. The sample records under 200,000 clones, roughly 84% being singletons. The sample consisted of peripheral blood. The receptors derive from a woman aged 80 or older with active or convalescent COVID-19.

The chain recombines TRBV9 with TRBJ2-1; a possible D gene is TRBD1 (7 bases). Between the trimmed V and J ends, which lost 2 bases and 5 bases, there was a span of 14 bases. The germline V gene has CDR1 SGDLS and CDR2 YYNGEE. The CDR3 loop spans 15 amino acids. The CDR3 spells CASSVRGDQNNEQFF. As DNA, the CDR3 is TGTGCCAGCAGCGTCAGGGGGGACCAGAACAATGAGCAGTTCTTC.

CDR3 sequence reads: CASSEARTGINYGYTF. CDR3 DNA: TGTGCCAGCAGTGAAGCTCGGACAGGGATCAACTATGGCTACACCTTC. The chain links TRBV2 to TRBJ1-2; 8 bases match TRBD1. Germline trimming cut 0 bases from V and 2 bases from J; bases unmatched to any gene: 5. The V gene's germline CDR1 is SNHLY and CDR2 FYNNEI. This CDR3 is built from 16 residues.

This clone showed up just once. The chain recombines TRBV19 with TRBJ2-3; TRBD2 agrees at 8 bases. V shed 5 bases, J shed 4 bases, and the junction held 8 bases outside the gene matches. The length of the CDR3 is 15 residues. Germline CDR1 reads LNHDA; CDR2 reads SQIVND (reference sequence). The DNA of the CDR3 is TGTGCCAGTAGTCCCCTCGGGACTAGTGCAGATACGCAGTATTTT. As protein: CASSPLGTSADTQYF.

This clone was detected ten times or more. This chain links TRBV2 with TRBJ2-7, with D perhaps matching TRBD1 (6 bases). The CDR3 covers 15 residues. The V end lost 4 bases, the J end lost 3 bases, and 16 bases lay between the germline ends. Germline V gene sequence: CDR1 SNHLY, CDR2 FYNNEI. The CDR3 loop is CASSAPRDTYYEQYF. CDR3 nucleotides: TGTGCCAGCAGTGCTCCCCGGGACACTTACTACGAGCAGTACTTC. Full variable domain (missing parts from reference TRBV2 and TRBJ2-7): EPEVTQTPSHQVTQMGQEVILRCVPISNHLYFYWYRQILGQKVEFLVSFYNNEISEKSEIFDDQFSVERPDGSNFTLKIRSTKLEDSAMYFCASSAPRDTYYEQYFGPGTRLTVT.

The V call is TRBV10-3, the J call TRBJ2-2; 7 positions match TRBD2. Trimming took 4 bases from V and 0 from J; bases not matched to a gene: 5. CDR3 length equals 16 residues. CDR1 and CDR2 (germline): ENHRY, SYGVKD. DNA of the CDR3: TGTGCCATCAGTGGTTCTAGCGGCTCGAACACCGGGGAGCTGTTTTTT. The encoded protein is CAISGSSGSNTGELFF.

The rearrangement uses TRBV30 and TRBJ1-6; 7 nucleotides match TRBD1. CDR3 size: 15 residues. From germline, CDR1 is GTSNPN and CDR2 SVGIG (reference sequence). Losses at the gene ends were 0 bases for V and 10 bases for J; bases not matched to a gene: 9. The CDR3 coding sequence is TGTGCCTGGAGTGTACGAGACAGGGTCTCATCACCCCTCCACTTT. Its translation: CAWSVRDRVSSPLHF.

V usage is TRBV4-2 and J usage is TRBJ1-3; tentative D call: TRBD1 (6 bases). This CDR3 is built from 17 residues. With 2 bases removed from V and 2 bases from J, the gap between germline ends came to 16 bases. Looked up from germline, CDR1 is LGHNA and CDR2 is YNFKEQ. The CDR3 is CASSQSQGHSPGNTIYF. The DNA of the CDR3 is TGTGCCAGCAGCCAATCGCAGGGGCATTCCCCTGGAAACACCATATATTTT.

This clone was seen a single time. The chain carries TRBV4-1 and TRBJ1-1, with D unclear. From germline, CDR1 is MGHRA and CDR2 YSYEKL. This CDR3 spans 16 amino acids. Trimming left V 0 bases short and J 1 base short, with 12 bases between. In DNA form, the CDR3 reads TGCGCCAGCAGCCAAGATGTTTACTTCAAGAACACTGAAGCTTTCTTT. It yields the protein CASSQDVYFKNTEAFF.